This entry lists 2 T cell receptor beta chains sequenced from one sample in a study of shared clonotypes between healthy human individuals. Produced via immunoSEQ multiplex PCR; TCRdb's table is partial and in-frame only. The sample lists over a million clones, 95% to 97% occurring once. Sequenced material: naive CD4+ T cells sorted from blood. The subset here: CD45RA+ positively selected. These receptors originate from a man aged 30 to 45 in good health.

This chain uses TRBV7-2 with TRBJ2-2; 12 bases are a match to TRBD2. V shed 4 bases, J shed 7 bases, and the junction held 7 bases outside the gene matches. The CDR3 totals 16 residues. Germline CDR1 SGHTA, CDR2 FQGNSA. CDR3 region: CASSSRTSGNGGELFF. The CDR3 coding sequence is TGTGCCAGCAGCTCACGGACTAGCGGGAACGGCGGGGAGCTGTTTTTT. Full variable domain (outside the CDR3, taken from reference TRBV7-2 and TRBJ2-2): GAGVSQSPSNKVTEKGKDVELRCDPISGHTALYWYRQSLGQGLEFLIYFQGNSAPDKSGLPSDRFSAERTGGSVSTLTIQRTQQEDSAVYLCASSSRTSGNGGELFFGEGSRLTVL.

This clone was recorded only once. The rearrangement joins TRBV5-5 to TRBJ2-7; D is undetermined. The CDR3 is made up of 12 amino acids. Trimming removed 2 bases from V and 3 bases from J, with 6 bases in between. Germline CDR1 is SGHKS and CDR2 is YYEKEE (reference sequence). The CDR3 bases are TGTGCCAGCAGCTTAAACGGCTACGAGCAGTACTTC. Translating it yields CASSLNGYEQYF.